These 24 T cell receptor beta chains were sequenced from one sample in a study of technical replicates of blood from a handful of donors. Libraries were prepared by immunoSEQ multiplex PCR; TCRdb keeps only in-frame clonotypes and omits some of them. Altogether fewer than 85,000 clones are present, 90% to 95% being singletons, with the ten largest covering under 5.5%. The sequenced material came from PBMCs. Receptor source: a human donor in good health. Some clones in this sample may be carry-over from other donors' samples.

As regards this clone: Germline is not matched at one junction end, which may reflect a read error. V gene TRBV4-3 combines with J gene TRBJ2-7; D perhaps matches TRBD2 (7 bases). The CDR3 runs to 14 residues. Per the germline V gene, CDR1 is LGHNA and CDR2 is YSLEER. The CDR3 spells CASSQERRGGDHHF. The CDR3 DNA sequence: TGCGCCAGCAGCCAAGAACGGAGGGGGGGGGACCATCACTTC.

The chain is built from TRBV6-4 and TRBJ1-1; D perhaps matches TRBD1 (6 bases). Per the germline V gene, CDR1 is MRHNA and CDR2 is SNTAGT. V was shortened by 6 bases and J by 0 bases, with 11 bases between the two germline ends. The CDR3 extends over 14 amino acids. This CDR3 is CASRGTYLNTEAFF. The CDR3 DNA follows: TGTGCCAGCAGAGGGACATACTTGAACACTGAAGCTTTCTTT.

Here the CDR3 reads CASSPQTGRAEAFF. The CDR3 DNA follows: TGTGCCAGCAGCCCTCAGACAGGGCGGGCTGAAGCTTTCTTT. V gene TRBV11-2 combines with J gene TRBJ1-1; 7 bases match TRBD1. The germline V gene encodes CDR1 SGHAT and CDR2 FQNNGV. The ends lost 5 bases at V and 6 bases at J; junction bases unmatched: 9. The CDR3 runs 14 residues.

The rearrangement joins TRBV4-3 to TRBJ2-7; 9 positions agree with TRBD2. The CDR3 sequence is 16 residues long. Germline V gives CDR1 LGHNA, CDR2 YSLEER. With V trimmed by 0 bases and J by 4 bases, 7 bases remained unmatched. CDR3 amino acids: CASSQDTTSGRYEQYF. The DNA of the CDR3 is TGCGCCAGCAGCCAAGATACGACTAGCGGACGGTACGAGCAGTACTTC.

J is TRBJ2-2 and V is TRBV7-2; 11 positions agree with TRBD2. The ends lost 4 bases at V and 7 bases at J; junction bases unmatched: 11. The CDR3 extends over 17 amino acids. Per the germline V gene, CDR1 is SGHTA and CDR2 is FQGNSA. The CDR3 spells CASSSIRSGGVIGELFF. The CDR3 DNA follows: TGTGCCAGCAGCTCGATCCGTAGCGGGGGGGTGATCGGGGAGCTGTTTTTT.

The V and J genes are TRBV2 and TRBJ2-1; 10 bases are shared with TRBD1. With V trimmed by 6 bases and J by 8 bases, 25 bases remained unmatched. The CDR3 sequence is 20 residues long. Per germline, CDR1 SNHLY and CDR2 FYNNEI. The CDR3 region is CASSGRGTGVMGIRWDEQFF. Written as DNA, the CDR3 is TGTGCCAGCAGCGGACGCGGGACAGGGGTTATGGGCATTAGATGGGATGAGCAGTTCTTC. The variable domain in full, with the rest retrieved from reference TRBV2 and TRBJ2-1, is EPEVTQTPSHQVTQMGQEVILRCVPISNHLYFYWYRQILGQKVEFLVSFYNNEISEKSEIFDDQFSVERPDGSNFTLKIRSTKLEDSAMYFCASSGRGTGVMGIRWDEQFFGPGTRLTVL.

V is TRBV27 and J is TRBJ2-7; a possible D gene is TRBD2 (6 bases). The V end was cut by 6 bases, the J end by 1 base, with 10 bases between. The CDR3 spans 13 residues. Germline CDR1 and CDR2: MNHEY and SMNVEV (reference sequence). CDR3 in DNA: TGTGCCAGCAGGCGGGACTTTTCCTACGAGCAGTACTTC. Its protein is CASRRDFSYEQYF.

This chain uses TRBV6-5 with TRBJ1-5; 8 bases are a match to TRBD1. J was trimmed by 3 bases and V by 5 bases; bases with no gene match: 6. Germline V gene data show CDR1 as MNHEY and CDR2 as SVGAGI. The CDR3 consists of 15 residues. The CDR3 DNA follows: TGTGCCAGCAGTGCCCGGACAGGGAACAATCAGCCCCAGCATTTT. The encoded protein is CASSARTGNNQPQHF.

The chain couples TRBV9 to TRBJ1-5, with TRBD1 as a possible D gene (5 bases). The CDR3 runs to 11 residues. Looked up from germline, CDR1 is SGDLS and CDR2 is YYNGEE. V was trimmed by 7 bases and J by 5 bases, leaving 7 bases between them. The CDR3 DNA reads TGTGCCAGCGGAGGGGATCAGCCCCAGCATTTT. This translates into CASGGDQPQHF.

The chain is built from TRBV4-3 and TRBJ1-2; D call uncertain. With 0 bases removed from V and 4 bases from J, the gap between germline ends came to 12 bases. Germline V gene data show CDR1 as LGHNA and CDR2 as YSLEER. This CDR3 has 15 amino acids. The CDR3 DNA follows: TGCGCCAGCAGCCAAGAACGAGGGCGGATCTATGGCTACACCTTC. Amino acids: CASSQERGRIYGYTF.

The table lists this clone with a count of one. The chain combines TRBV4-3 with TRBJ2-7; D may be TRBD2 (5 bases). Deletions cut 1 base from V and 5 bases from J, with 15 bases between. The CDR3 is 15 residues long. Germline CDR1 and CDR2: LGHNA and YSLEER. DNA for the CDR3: TGCGCCAGCAGCCAAGGGCGAGGGCTCGGACACGAGCAGTACTTC. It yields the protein CASSQGRGLGHEQYF.

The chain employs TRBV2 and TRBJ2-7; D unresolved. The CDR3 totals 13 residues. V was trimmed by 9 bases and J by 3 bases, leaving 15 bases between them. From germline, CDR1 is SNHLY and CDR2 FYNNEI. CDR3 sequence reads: CASKRSRDYEQYF. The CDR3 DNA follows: TGTGCCAGTAAGAGAAGCCGCGACTACGAGCAGTACTTC.

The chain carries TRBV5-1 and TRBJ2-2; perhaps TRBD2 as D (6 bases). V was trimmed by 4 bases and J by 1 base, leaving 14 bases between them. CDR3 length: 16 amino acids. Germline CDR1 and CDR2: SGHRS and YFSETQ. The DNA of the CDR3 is TGCGCCAGCAGCCCCCGGGCGGGGTTGAACACCGGGGAGCTGTTTTTT. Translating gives CASSPRAGLNTGELFF.

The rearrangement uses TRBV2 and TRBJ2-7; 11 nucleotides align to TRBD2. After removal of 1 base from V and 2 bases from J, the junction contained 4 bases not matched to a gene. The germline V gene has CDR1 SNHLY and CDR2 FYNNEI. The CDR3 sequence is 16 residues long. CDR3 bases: TGTGCCAGCAGTGAAGGACTAGCGGGGCGGACCTACGAGCAGTACTTC. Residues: CASSEGLAGRTYEQYF.

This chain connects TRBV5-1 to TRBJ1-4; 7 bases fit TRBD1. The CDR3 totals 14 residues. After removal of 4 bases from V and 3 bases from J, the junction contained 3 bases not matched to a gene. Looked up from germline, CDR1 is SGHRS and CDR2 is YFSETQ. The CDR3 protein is CASSLRGANEKLFF. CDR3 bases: TGCGCCAGCAGCCTCAGGGGGGCTAATGAAAAACTGTTTTTT.

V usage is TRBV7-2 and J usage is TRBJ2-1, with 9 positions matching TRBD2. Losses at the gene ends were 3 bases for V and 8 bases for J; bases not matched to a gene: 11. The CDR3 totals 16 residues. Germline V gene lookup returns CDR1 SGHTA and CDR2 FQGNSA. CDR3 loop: CASSFSHSLAGDEQFF. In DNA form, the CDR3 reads TGTGCCAGCAGCTTCTCGCACTCCTTAGCGGGAGATGAGCAGTTCTTC.

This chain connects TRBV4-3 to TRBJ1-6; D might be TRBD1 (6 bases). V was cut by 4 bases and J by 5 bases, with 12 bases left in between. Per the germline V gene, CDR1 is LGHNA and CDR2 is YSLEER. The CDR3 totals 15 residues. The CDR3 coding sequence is TGCGCCAGCAGCCCGACCAGACAGGATAATTCACCCCTCCACTTT. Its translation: CASSPTRQDNSPLHF.

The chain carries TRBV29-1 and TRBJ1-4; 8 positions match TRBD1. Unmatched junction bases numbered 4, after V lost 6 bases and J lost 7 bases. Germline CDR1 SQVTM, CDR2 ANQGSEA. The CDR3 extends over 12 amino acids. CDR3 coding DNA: TGCAGCGTCGGACAGGGCAGTGAAAAACTGTTTTTT. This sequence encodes CSVGQGSEKLFF.

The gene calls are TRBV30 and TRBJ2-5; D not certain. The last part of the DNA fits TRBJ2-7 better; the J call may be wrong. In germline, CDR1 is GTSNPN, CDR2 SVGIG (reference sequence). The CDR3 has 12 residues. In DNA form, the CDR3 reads TGTGCCTGGAGTGTAACTAACTACGAGCAGTACTTC. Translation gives CAWSVTNYEQYF.

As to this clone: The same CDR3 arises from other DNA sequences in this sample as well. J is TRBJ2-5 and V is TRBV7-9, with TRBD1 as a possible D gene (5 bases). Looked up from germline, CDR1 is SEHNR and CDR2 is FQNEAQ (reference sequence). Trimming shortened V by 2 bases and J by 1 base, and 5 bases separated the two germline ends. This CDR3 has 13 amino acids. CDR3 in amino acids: CASSLRGQETQYF. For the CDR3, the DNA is TGTGCCAGCAGCTTAAGGGGCCAAGAGACCCAGTACTTC. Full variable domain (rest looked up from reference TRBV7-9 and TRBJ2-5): DTGVSQNPRHKITKRGQNVTFRCDPISEHNRLYWYRQTLGQGPEFLTYFQNEAQLEKSRLLSDRFSAERPKGSFSTLEIQRTEQGDSAMYLCASSLRGQETQYFGPGTRLLVL.

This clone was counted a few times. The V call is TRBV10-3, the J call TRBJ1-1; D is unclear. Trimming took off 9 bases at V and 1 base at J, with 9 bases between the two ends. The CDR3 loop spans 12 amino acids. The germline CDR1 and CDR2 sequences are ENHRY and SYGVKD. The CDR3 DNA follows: TGTGCCATTTCACCCAGGAACACTGAAGCTTTCTTT. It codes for CAISPRNTEAFF.

The CDR3 reads CASSVGGVGTDTQYF. The DNA of the CDR3 is TGTGCCAGCAGCGTTGGAGGGGTAGGCACAGATACGCAGTATTTT. This chain links TRBV5-4 with TRBJ2-3; D possibly corresponds to TRBD2 (6 bases). The length of the CDR3 is 15 residues. Germline assignment: CDR1 SGHNT and CDR2 YYREEE (reference sequence). Trimming stripped 4 bases from V and 1 base from J, with 13 bases between.

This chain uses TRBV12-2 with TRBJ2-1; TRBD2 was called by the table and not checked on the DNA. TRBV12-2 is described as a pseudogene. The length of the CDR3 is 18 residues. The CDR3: CASRSLLAGVPPDNEQFF. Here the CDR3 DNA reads TGTGCAAGTCGCTCCTTACTAGCGGGAGTTCCGCCGGACAATGAGCAGTTCTTC.

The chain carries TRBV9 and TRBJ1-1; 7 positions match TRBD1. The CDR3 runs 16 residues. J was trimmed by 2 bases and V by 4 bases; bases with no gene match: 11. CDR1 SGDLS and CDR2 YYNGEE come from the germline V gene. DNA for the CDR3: TGTGCCAGCAGCCCCGCTGGGGACAGACACAACACTGAAGCTTTCTTT. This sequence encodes CASSPAGDRHNTEAFF. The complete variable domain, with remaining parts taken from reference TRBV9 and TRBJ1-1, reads DSGVTQTPKHLITATGQRVTLRCSPRSGDLSVYWYQQSLDQGLQFLIQYYNGEERAKGNILERFSAQQFPDLHSELNLSSLELGDSALYFCASSPAGDRHNTEAFFGQGTRLTVV.